This T cell receptor beta chain came from a study of blood T cell repertoires in COVID-19. Study-wide context: The origin of the acute and convalescent COVID-19 samples was the United States, Italy and Spain. T cells, B-cell-depleted T cells, or PBMCs supplied cDNA or gDNA.

Sequenced by immunoSEQ multiplex PCR; TCRdb stores in-frame clones only, minus some. The table has 100,000 or so clones, roughly 84% seen once. The CDR3 extends over 15 amino acids. Looked up from germline, CDR1 is SGHAT and CDR2 is FQDESV (reference sequence). V shed 1 base and J 5 bases; nucleotides not matched to a gene: 6. The sample was peripheral blood. The sequence was obtained from a man between 70 and 80 years old with active or convalescent COVID-19. This chain uses TRBV11-1 with TRBJ2-7, with 9 bases that match TRBD1. CDR3 in DNA: TGTGCCAGCAGCTTAGTGGGACAGGGATTGCACGAGCAGTACTTC. Translation gives CASSLVGQGLHEQYF.